This TCR beta chain was sequenced for a study of T-cell reconstitution after alpha-beta-depleted transplantation in children. Whole-study findings and limits: At the one-year point after transplant, T-cell counts and TCRbeta diversity were found to come mostly from T cells that had been newly produced.

With respect to this clonotype: Its antigen is unknown.

J lost 2 bases, V lost 4 bases, and 10 bases had no gene match. There are 17 residues in the CDR3. Looked up from germline, CDR1 is KGHSH and CDR2 is LQKENI. The TCRbeta library was prepared with unique molecular identifiers. TCRdb analysed the PCR reads with MiXCR anew, one entry per CDR3 protein. The sample holds about 980,000 distinct CDR3 sequences; about 29% are singletons and the top ten take about 28%. The receptor was isolated from a boy younger than two who had a stem cell transplant for SCID, so the T cells may come from the graft donor. This material consisted of PBMCs, mostly from graft donor cells, taken 360 days after TCRalphabeta/CD19-depleted stem cell transplant. The genes are TRBV18 and TRBJ2-3; TRBD1 agrees at 9 bases. Here the CDR3 DNA reads TGTGCCAGCTCACACAATCTACGGGACAGGGTCACAGATACGCAGTATTTT. Translated: CASSHNLRDRVTDTQYF.